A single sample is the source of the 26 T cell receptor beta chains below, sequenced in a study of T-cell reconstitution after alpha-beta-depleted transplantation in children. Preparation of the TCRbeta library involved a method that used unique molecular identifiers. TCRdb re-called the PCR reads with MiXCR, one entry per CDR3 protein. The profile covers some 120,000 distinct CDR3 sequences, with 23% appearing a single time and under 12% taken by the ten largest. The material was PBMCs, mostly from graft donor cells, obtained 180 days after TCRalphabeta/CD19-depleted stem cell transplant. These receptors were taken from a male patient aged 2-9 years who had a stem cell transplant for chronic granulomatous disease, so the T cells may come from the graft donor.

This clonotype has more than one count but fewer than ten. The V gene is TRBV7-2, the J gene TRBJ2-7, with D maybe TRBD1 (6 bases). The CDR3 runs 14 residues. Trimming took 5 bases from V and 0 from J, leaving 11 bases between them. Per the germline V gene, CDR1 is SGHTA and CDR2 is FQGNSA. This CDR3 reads CASSLTGNSYEQYF. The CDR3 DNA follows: TGTGCCAGCAGCCTAACAGGGAACTCCTACGAGCAGTACTTC.

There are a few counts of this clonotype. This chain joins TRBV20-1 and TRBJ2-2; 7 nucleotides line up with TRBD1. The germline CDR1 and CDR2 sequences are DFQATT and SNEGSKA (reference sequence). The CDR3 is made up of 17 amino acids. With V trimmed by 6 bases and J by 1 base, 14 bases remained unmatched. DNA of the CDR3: TGCAGTGCAACCGAGGGGGCAGGGAGATGGAACACCGGGGAGCTGTTTTTT. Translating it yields CSATEGAGRWNTGELFF.

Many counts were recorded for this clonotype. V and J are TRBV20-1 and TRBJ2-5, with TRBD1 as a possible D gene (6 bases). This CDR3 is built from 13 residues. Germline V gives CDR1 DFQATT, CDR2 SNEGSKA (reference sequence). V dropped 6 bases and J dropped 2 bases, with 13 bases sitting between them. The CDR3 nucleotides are TGCAGTGCCTTCAGGGGAAAACAAGAGACCCAGTACTTC. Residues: CSAFRGKQETQYF.

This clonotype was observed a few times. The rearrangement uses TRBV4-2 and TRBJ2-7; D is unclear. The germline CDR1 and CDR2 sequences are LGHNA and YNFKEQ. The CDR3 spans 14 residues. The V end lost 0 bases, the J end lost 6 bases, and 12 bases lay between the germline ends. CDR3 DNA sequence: TGTGCCAGCAGCCAAGAATTCTCTATCGGCGAGCAGTACTTC. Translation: CASSQEFSIGEQYF.

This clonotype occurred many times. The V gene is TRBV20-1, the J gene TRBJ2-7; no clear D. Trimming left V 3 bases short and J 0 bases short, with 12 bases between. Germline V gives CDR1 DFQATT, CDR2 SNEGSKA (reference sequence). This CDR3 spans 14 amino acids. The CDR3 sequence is CSARAPVDSYEQYF. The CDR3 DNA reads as TGCAGTGCTAGGGCTCCGGTCGACTCCTACGAGCAGTACTTC.

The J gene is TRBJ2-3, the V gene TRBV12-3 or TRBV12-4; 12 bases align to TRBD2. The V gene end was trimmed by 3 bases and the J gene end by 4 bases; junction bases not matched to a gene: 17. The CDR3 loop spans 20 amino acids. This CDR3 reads CASSFRAVPGRLAGADTQYF. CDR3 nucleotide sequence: TGTGCCAGCAGTTTCCGCGCGGTGCCAGGGCGACTAGCGGGAGCAGATACGCAGTATTTT.

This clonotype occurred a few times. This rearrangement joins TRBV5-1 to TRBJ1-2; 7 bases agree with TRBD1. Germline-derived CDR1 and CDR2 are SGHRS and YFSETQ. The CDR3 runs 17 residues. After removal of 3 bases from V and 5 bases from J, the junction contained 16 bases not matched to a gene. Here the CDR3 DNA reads TGCGCCAGCAGCTCTGAGAAGGGGGCCGCTCGGATATATGGCTACACCTTC. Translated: CASSSEKGAARIYGYTF.

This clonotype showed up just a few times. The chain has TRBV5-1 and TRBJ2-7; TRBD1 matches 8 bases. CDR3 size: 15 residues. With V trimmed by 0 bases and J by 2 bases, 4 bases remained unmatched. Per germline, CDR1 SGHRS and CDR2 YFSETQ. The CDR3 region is CASSLGTGSTYEQYF. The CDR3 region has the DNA TGCGCCAGCAGCTTGGGGACAGGGTCAACCTACGAGCAGTACTTC.

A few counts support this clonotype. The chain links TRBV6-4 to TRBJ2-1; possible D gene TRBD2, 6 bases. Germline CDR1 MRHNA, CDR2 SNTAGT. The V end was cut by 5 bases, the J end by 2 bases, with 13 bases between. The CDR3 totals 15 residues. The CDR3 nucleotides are TGTGCCAGCAGTCCCGGGGGTGGGCCCTACAATGAGCAGTTCTTC. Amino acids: CASSPGGGPYNEQFF.

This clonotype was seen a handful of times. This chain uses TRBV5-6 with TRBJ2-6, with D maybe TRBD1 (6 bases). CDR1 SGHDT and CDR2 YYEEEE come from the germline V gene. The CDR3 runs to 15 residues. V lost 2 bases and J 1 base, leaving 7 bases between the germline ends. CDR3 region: CASSFTGSGANVLTF. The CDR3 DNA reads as TGTGCCAGCAGCTTCACAGGGTCTGGGGCCAACGTCCTGACTTTC. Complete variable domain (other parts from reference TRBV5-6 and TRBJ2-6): DAGVTQSPTHLIKTRGQQVTLRCSPKSGHDTVSWYQQALGQGPQFIFQYYEEEERQRGNFPDRFSGHQFPNYSSELNVNALLLGDSALYLCASSFTGSGANVLTFGAGSRLTVL.

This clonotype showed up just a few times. This CDR3 reads CASSPQTGTGNYGYTF. CDR3 sequence (DNA): TGTGCCAGCAGCCCCCAAACCGGGACAGGGAATTATGGCTACACCTTC. The gene calls are TRBV7-2 and TRBJ1-2; 9 bases align to TRBD1. This CDR3 contains 16 residues. CDR1 is SGHTA and CDR2 is FQGNSA in the germline V gene. Germline trimming cut 5 bases from V and 5 bases from J; bases unmatched to any gene: 12.

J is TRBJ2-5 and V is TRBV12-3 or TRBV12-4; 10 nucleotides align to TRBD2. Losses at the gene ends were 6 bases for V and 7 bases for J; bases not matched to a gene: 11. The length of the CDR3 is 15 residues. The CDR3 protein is CASSLPSGGLRTQYF. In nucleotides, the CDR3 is TGTGCCAGCAGCCTTCCTAGCGGGGGTCTTCGGACCCAGTACTTC.

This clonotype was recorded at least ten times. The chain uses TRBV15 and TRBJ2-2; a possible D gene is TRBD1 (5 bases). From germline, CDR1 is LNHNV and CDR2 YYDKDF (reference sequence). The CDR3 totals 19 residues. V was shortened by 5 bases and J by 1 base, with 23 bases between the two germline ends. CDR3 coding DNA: TGTGCCACCAGCCCTACCATCACGATGGCAAGGGGGAACACCGGGGAGCTGTTTTTT. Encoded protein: CATSPTITMARGNTGELFF.

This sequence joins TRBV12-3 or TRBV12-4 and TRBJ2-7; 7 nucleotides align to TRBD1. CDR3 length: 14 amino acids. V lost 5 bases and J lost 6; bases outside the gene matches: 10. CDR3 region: CASSGTALWGEQYF. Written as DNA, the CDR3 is TGTGCCAGCAGTGGGACAGCTCTCTGGGGCGAGCAGTACTTC.

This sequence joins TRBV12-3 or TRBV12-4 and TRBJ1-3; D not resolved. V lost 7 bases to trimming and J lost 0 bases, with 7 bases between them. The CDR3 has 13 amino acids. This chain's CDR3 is CASTPTSGNTIYF. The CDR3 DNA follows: TGTGCCAGCACCCCGACCTCTGGAAACACCATATATTTT.

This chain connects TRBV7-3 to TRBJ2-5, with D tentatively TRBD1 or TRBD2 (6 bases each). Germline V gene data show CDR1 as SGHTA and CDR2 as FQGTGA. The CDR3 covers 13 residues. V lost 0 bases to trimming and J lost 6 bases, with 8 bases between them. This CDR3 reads CASSLTGGQTQYF. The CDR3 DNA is TGTGCCAGCAGCTTAACCGGGGGCCAGACCCAGTACTTC.

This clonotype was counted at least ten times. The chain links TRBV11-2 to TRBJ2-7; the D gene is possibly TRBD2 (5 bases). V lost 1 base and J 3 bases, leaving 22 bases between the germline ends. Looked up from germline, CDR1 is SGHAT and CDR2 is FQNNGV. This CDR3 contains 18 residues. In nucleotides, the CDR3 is TGTGCCAGCAGCTTAGTAAGGTTCGGAGGATTTACTTTCTACGAGCAGTACTTC. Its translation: CASSLVRFGGFTFYEQYF.

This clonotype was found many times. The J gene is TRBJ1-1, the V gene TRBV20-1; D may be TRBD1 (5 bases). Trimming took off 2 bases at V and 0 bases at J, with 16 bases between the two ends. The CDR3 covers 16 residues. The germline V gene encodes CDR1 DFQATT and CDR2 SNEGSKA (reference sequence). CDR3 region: CSARLPSGVMNTEAFF. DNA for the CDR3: TGCAGTGCTAGACTCCCTTCGGGGGTTATGAACACTGAAGCTTTCTTT.

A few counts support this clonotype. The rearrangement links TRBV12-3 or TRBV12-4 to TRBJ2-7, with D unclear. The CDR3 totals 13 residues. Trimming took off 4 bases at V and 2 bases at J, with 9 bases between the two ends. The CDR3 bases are TGTGCCAGCAGTTCGGGCACAACCTACGAGCAGTACTTC. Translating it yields CASSSGTTYEQYF.

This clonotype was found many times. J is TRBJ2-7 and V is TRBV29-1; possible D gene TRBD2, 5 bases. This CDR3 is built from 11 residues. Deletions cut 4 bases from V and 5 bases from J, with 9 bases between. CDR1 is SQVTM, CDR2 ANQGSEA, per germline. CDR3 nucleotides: TGCAGCGTTGCTAGCACCCACGAGCAGTACTTC. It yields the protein CSVASTHEQYF.

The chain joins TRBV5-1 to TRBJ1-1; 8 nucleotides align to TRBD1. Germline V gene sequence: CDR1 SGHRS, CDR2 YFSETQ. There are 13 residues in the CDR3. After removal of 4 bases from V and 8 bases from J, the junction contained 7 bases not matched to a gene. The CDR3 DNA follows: TGCGCCAGCAGCCACGGACAGGGTGAGGAAGCTTTCTTT. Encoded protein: CASSHGQGEEAFF.

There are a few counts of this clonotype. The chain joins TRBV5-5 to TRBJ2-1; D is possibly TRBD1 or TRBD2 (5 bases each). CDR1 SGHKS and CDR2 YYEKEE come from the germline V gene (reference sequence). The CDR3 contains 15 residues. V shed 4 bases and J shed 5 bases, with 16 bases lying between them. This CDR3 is CASSRGPPDNNEQFF. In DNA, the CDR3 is TGTGCCAGCAGCCGGGGACCCCCAGATAACAATGAGCAGTTCTTC.

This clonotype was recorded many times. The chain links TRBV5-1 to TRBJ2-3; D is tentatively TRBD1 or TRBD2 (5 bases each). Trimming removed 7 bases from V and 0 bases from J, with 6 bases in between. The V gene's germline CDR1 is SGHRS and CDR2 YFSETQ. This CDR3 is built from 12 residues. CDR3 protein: CASWDSTDTQYF. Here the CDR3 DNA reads TGCGCCAGCTGGGACAGCACAGATACGCAGTATTTT. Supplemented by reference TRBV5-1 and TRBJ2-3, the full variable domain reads KAGVTQTPRYLIKTRGQQVTLSCSPISGHRSVSWYQQTPGQGLQFLFEYFSETQRNKGNFPGRFSGRQFSNSRSEMNVSTLELGDSALYLCASWDSTDTQYFGPGTRLTVL.

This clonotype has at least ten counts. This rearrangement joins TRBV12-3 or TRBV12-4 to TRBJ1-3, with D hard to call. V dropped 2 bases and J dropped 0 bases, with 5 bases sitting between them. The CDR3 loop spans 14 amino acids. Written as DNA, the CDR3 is TGTGCCAGCAGTTTACGGAGCTCTGGAAACACCATATATTTT. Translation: CASSLRSSGNTIYF.

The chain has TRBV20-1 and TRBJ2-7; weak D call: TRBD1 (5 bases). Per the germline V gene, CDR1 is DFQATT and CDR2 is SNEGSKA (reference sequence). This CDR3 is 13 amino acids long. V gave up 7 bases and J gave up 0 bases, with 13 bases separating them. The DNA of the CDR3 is TGCAGTGGGGGCGGTAGGTTCTCCTACGAGCAGTACTTC. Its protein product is CSGGGRFSYEQYF.

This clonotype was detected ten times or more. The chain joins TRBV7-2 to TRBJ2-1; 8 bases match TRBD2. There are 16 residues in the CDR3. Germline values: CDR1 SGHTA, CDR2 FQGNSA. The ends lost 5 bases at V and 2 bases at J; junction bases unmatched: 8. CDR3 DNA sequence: TGTGCCAGCAGCATAAAGCGGGAGAGGACCTACAATGAGCAGTTCTTC. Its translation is CASSIKRERTYNEQFF.